The 32 T cell receptor beta chains below come from one sample, sequenced in a study of CD8+CD57+ T cells in acquired aplastic anemia. Sequencing was done on patients that had shown CD8+CD57+ cell expansion by flow cytometry. The use of genomic DNA as template underpinned the TCR beta VDJ and CDR3 profiling. TCRdb independently ran MiXCR on the reads; one entry per CDR3 protein. The sample contains hundreds of thousands of distinct CDR3 sequences, around 30% of which appear only once. The sample consisted of sorted CD4+, CD8+, or CD8+CD57+ T cells (not recorded which) from PBMCs. The source of these receptors is a human donor with aplastic anemia.

A few counts support this clonotype. This chain uses TRBV20-1 with TRBJ1-6; no reliable D call. Trimming took 0 bases from V and 3 from J, leaving 12 bases between them. Germline-derived CDR1 and CDR2 are DFQATT and SNEGSKA (reference sequence). This CDR3 is 16 amino acids long. CDR3 DNA sequence: TGCAGTGCTAGAGAAGCGGCGAAAATCTATAATTCACCCCTCCACTTT. It specifies CSAREAAKIYNSPLHF.

The table lists this clonotype with a few counts. An end of the junction does not agree with germline; a read error may underlie this. The chain carries TRBV2 and TRBJ1-2; D is uncertain. Germline CDR1 reads SNHLY; CDR2 reads FYNNEI. This CDR3 has 11 residues. The CDR3 DNA sequence: TGTGCCAGCAGTTATGGCTCTGGCTGCACCTTC. It yields the protein CASSYGSGCTF.

This clonotype was seen only a few times. The chain links TRBV14 to TRBJ2-3, with D unclear. The germline V gene has CDR1 SGHDN and CDR2 FVKESK. V was pared by 0 bases and J by 0 bases, with 10 bases between. This CDR3 region has 16 residues. The CDR3 DNA reads as TGTGCCAGCAGCCAAGACCAGTCCTTTAGCACAGATACGCAGTATTTT. Translating gives CASSQDQSFSTDTQYF.

In this sample, this clonotype turned up a few times. J is TRBJ1-1 and V is TRBV6-1, with D maybe TRBD1 (5 bases). Deletions cut 6 bases from V and 1 base from J, with 12 bases between. Germline loops: CDR1 MNHNS, CDR2 SASEGT. The CDR3 length is 14 residues. The CDR3 reads CASRRRGENTEAFF. The CDR3, as DNA: TGTGCCAGCAGGAGGCGAGGGGAGAACACTGAAGCTTTCTTT.

A remark on this clonotype: A junction boundary mismatches the germline segment, possibly from a read error. CDR3: CASSGTGTRNLFF. The CDR3 DNA reads as TGTGCCAGCAGTGGTACCGGGACACGTAATCTCTTTTTC. V usage is TRBV6-1 and J usage is TRBJ2-7; possibly TRBD1 for D (6 bases). The germline V gene has CDR1 MNHNS and CDR2 SASEGT. The CDR3 is 13 amino acids.

This clonotype was observed a few times. Being one base from a much bigger clone, this may be a read error. The chain carries TRBV19 and TRBJ1-1; D is undetermined. From germline, CDR1 is LNHDA and CDR2 SQIVND (reference sequence). The CDR3 spans 13 residues. The CDR3 reads CASSPDTWTEDFF. The CDR3 coding sequence is TGTGCCAGTAGTCCAGATACGTGGACTGAAGATTTCTTT.

This clonotype was seen ten or more times. The rearrangement joins TRBV20-1 to TRBJ2-7; TRBD2 matches 9 bases. Per the germline V gene, CDR1 is DFQATT and CDR2 is SNEGSKA (reference sequence). The CDR3 contains 16 residues. Trimming took 1 base from V and 3 from J; bases not matched to a gene: 10. The CDR3 protein is CSARVLASGIHYEQYF. The CDR3 coding sequence is TGCAGTGCTAGAGTATTGGCTAGCGGGATCCACTACGAGCAGTACTTC.

This clonotype has a count of ten or more. The J gene is TRBJ1-2, the V gene TRBV9, with 10 bases fitting TRBD1. The CDR3 is 14 residues long. Looked up from germline, CDR1 is SGDLS and CDR2 is YYNGEE. The V and J ends lost 6 bases and 10 bases, in that order; junction bases with no gene match: 12. This CDR3 is CASTLEGQGLIYTF. CDR3 in DNA: TGTGCCAGCACCCTTGAGGGACAGGGGCTTATCTACACCTTC.

This clonotype was found a few times. The V gene is TRBV4-3, the J gene TRBJ1-6; TRBD1 might be the D (5 bases). Trimming left V 5 bases short and J 13 bases short, with 15 bases between. The CDR3 is made up of 13 amino acids. Germline V gene sequence: CDR1 LGHNA, CDR2 YSLEER. The CDR3: CASSTGVIRPLHF. DNA for the CDR3: TGCGCCAGCAGCACGGGGGTTATTCGGCCCCTCCACTTT.

The gene calls are TRBV19 and TRBJ1-5; 11 bases match TRBD1. Trimming at V came to 6 bases and at J to 7 bases, leaving 2 bases not matched to a gene. The germline gives CDR1 LNHDA, CDR2 SQIVND (reference sequence). This CDR3 comprises 13 residues. CDR3 sequence: CASRDRGQQPQHF. The CDR3 nucleotides are TGTGCCAGTAGGGACAGGGGGCAACAGCCCCAGCATTTT.

A word on this clonotype: A much larger clone sits a single nucleotide away, making a read error possible. V and J are TRBV7-2 and TRBJ1-1; D is undetermined. The CDR3 covers 15 residues. V lost 2 bases and J 5 bases, leaving 15 bases between the germline ends. Per germline, CDR1 SGHTA and CDR2 FQGNSA. The CDR3 nucleotides are TGTGCCAGCAGCTTAAGTATGAGGCGTTGTACTGAAGCTTTCTTT. It yields the protein CASSLSMRRCTEAFF. Drawing the rest from reference TRBV7-2 and TRBJ1-1, the complete variable domain is GAGVSQSPSNKVTEKGKDVELRCDPISGHTALYWYRQSLGQGLEFLIYFQGNSAPDKSGLPSDRFSAERTGGSVSTLTIQRTQQEDSAVYLCASSLSMRRCTEAFFGQGTRLTVV.

In its sample, this clonotype was seen many times. V usage is TRBV7-8 and J usage is TRBJ2-7; the D gene is possibly TRBD1 (6 bases). The germline V and J ends were trimmed by 0 bases and 2 bases, with 17 bases remaining between them. Germline loops: CDR1 SGHVS, CDR2 FQNEAQ. The length of the CDR3 is 17 residues. CDR3 sequence: CASSLAVYKDRAYEQYF. The CDR3 bases are TGTGCCAGCAGCTTAGCGGTGTATAAGGACAGAGCCTACGAGCAGTACTTC.

There are many counts of this clonotype. V is TRBV7-2 and J is TRBJ2-6; D is undetermined. The CDR3 spans 14 residues. V was clipped by 5 bases and J by 0 bases, with 5 bases between them. Looked up from germline, CDR1 is SGHTA and CDR2 is FQGNSA. The CDR3 sequence is CASSNSSGANVLTF. The CDR3 nucleotides read TGTGCCAGCAGCAACAGCTCTGGGGCCAACGTCCTGACTTTC.

V usage is TRBV7-2 and J usage is TRBJ1-6, with D perhaps matching TRBD1 (6 bases). Germline V lookup: CDR1 SGHTA, CDR2 FQGNSA. The CDR3 has 15 amino acids. V shed 3 bases and J shed 9 bases, with 15 bases lying between them. CDR3: CASSFPPGQISPLHF. CDR3 bases: TGTGCCAGCAGCTTCCCCCCAGGACAGATTTCACCCCTCCACTTT.

The rearrangement links TRBV2 to TRBJ2-7; D unclear. This CDR3 spans 14 amino acids. The ends were cut back, 6 bases at V and 9 bases at J, with 21 bases in the middle. Germline V gives CDR1 SNHLY, CDR2 FYNNEI. CDR3 sequence reads: CASSQDAGTLGQYF. CDR3 DNA: TGTGCCAGCAGCCAAGACGCCGGAACCCTCGGGCAGTACTTC.

This clonotype occurred once. The chain recombines TRBV6-1 with TRBJ1-2, with D uncertain. V gave up 2 bases and J gave up 1 base, with 8 bases separating them. Germline CDR1 MNHNS, CDR2 SASEGT. CDR3 length: 14 amino acids. The CDR3 region has the DNA TGTGCCAGCAGTGAACGCCCGATTAACTATGGCTACACCTTC. Translating gives CASSERPINYGYTF.

This chain links TRBV9 with TRBJ2-6; D tentatively reads TRBD1 or TRBD2 (5 bases each). Germline V gives CDR1 SGDLS, CDR2 YYNGEE. V was trimmed by 5 bases and J by 2 bases, leaving 20 bases between them. The CDR3 is 18 amino acids. CDR3 nucleotide sequence: TGTGCCAGCAGGGGGGTAGGACACCCGCGGACTGGGGCCAACGTCCTGACTTTC. It is translated as CASRGVGHPRTGANVLTF.

The chain is built from TRBV5-1 and TRBJ1-2; 9 bases agree with TRBD1. This CDR3 is built from 15 residues. V lost 4 bases, J lost 7 bases, and 11 bases stayed unmatched. Germline CDR1 reads SGHRS; CDR2 reads YFSETQ. CDR3 DNA: TGCGCCAGCAGCGTCTACCGGGACAGGGTGGTTGGCTACACCTTC. As protein: CASSVYRDRVVGYTF.

Worth noting for this clonotype: The germline gene is not matched at one end of the junction; a read error may be the cause. The genes are TRBV6-1 and TRBJ1-2; D is unresolved. CDR3 size: 14 residues. Germline assignment: CDR1 MNHNS and CDR2 SASEGT. The CDR3 reads CASSAAGNHYGHTF. Written as DNA, the CDR3 is TGTGCCAGCAGTGCCGCGGGGAATCACTATGGCCACACCTTC.

This clonotype has more than one count but fewer than ten. The genes are TRBV5-1 and TRBJ2-7; the D gene is possibly TRBD1 (5 bases). The CDR3 is made up of 14 amino acids. Germline CDR1 reads SGHRS; CDR2 reads YFSETQ. V dropped 0 bases and J dropped 5 bases, with 12 bases sitting between them. CDR3 in amino acids: CASSLAGHMDEQYF. Here the CDR3 DNA reads TGCGCCAGCAGCTTGGCTGGACATATGGACGAGCAGTACTTC.

The chain joins TRBV4-1 to TRBJ2-4; the match to TRBD1 covers 9 bases. This CDR3 contains 17 residues. V lost 5 bases to trimming and J lost 1 base; unmatched junction nucleotides: 9. In germline, CDR1 is MGHRA, CDR2 YSYEKL. The CDR3 reads CASSSGGTGMAKNIQYF. CDR3 in DNA: TGCGCCAGCAGCTCAGGCGGGACAGGGATGGCCAAAAACATTCAGTACTTC.

Comments on this clonotype: With a much larger clone just one base away, this may be a read error. This rearrangement joins TRBV19 to TRBJ2-1, with TRBD2 identical over 11 bases. Trimming at V came to 10 bases and at J to 3 bases, leaving 5 bases not matched to a gene. The germline V gene has CDR1 LNHDA and CDR2 SQIVND (reference sequence). This CDR3 is 14 amino acids long. The CDR3 sequence: CATSGLAVYNEQFF. In DNA, the CDR3 is TGTGCCACTTCGGGACTAGCGGTCTACAATGAGCAGTTCTTC.

This rearrangement joins TRBV6-1 to TRBJ1-2; TRBD1 matches at 10 bases. The germline V gene encodes CDR1 MNHNS and CDR2 SASEGT. The V segment lost 5 bases and the J segment 8 bases; nucleotides outside the gene matches: 11. This CDR3 has 15 residues. The DNA of the CDR3 is TGTGCCAGCAGTCCTGCCATGGGACAGGGGAACGGCTACACCTTC. As protein: CASSPAMGQGNGYTF.

This clonotype was observed once. One end of the junction is discordant with germline, which a read error may explain. The V call is TRBV25-1, the J call TRBJ1-1; a weak D match, TRBD1 (5 bases). Germline CDR1 MGHDK, CDR2 SYGVNS. The CDR3 covers 14 residues. The CDR3 loop is CASGKGRGNTEAFF. CDR3 in DNA: TGTGCCAGCGGTAAGGGACGGGGAAACACTGAGGCTTTCTTT.

V usage is TRBV20-1 and J usage is TRBJ2-4, with 15 bases fitting TRBD2. The CDR3 runs 18 residues. Germline V gene lookup returns CDR1 DFQATT and CDR2 SNEGSKA (reference sequence). Trimming removed 3 bases from V and 4 bases from J; junction bases left unmatched: 10. The CDR3: CSARAPGLAGGTKNIQYF. Written as DNA, the CDR3 is TGCAGTGCTAGGGCCCCGGGACTAGCGGGAGGAACTAAAAACATTCAGTACTTC.

This sequence joins TRBV18 and TRBJ1-6; 11 bases map to TRBD1. V shed 6 bases, J shed 7 bases, and the junction held 14 bases outside the gene matches. The CDR3 is 18 residues long. Per germline, CDR1 KGHSH and CDR2 LQKENI. CDR3 DNA sequence: TGTGCCAGCTCGCCCCCGGGACAGGGGGTACGAGTAAATTCACCCCTCCACTTT. It codes for CASSPPGQGVRVNSPLHF.

This clonotype was counted only a few times. The chain carries TRBV7-8 and TRBJ1-6; D call uncertain. CDR1 and CDR2 (germline): SGHVS, FQNEAQ. The CDR3 consists of 17 residues. V shed 1 base and J shed 2 bases, with 12 bases lying between them. This chain's CDR3 is CASSLVTPGTYNSPLHF. The DNA for the CDR3 is TGTGCCAGCAGCTTAGTGACGCCGGGGACCTATAATTCACCCCTCCACTTT. The whole variable domain, remainder taken from reference TRBV7-8 and TRBJ1-6, is GAGVSQSPRYKVAKRGQDVALRCDPISGHVSLFWYQQALGQGPEFLTYFQNEAQLDKSGLPSDRFFAERPEGSVSTLKIQRTQQEDSAVYLCASSLVTPGTYNSPLHFGNGTRLTVT.

The V and J genes are TRBV2 and TRBJ2-7; no clear D. Germline V gene data show CDR1 as SNHLY and CDR2 as FYNNEI. V lost 5 bases to trimming and J lost 5 bases, with 16 bases between them. The CDR3 covers 14 residues. DNA of the CDR3: TGTGCCAGCAGTTTTCGGCTAGTATTACACGAGCAGTACTTC. Protein sequence: CASSFRLVLHEQYF.

This clonotype was seen a few times. The rearrangement links TRBV2 to TRBJ2-1, with D possibly TRBD2 on 6 matching bases. Trimming cost V 7 bases and J 5 bases, with 18 bases left between them. The CDR3 length is 15 residues. CDR1 SNHLY and CDR2 FYNNEI come from the germline V gene. Here the CDR3 reads CASTTLASANNEQFF. CDR3 DNA: TGTGCCAGCACCACTTTGGCTAGCGCCAACAATGAGCAGTTCTTC.

V and J are TRBV20-1 and TRBJ2-3; D unclear. The V end was cut by 0 bases, the J end by 1 base, with 14 bases between. The CDR3 has 16 amino acids. The germline V gene encodes CDR1 DFQATT and CDR2 SNEGSKA (reference sequence). The CDR3 loop reads CSARDPTHRGTDTQYF. CDR3 sequence (DNA): TGCAGTGCTAGAGATCCGACACATCGGGGCACAGATACGCAGTATTTT.

This clonotype was detected once. This may stem from a read error, because a much larger clone lies one nucleotide away. The gene calls are TRBV20-1 and TRBJ2-7; 8 bases are a match to TRBD2. The CDR3 totals 13 residues. V gave up 1 base and J gave up 3 bases; unmatched junction bases: 2. CDR1 and CDR2 (germline): DFQATT, SNEGSKA (reference sequence). CDR3 sequence (DNA): TGCAGTGCTAGAGGGGGACTAGTCTACGAGCAGTACTTC. Translated, it gives CSARGGLVYEQYF.

The CDR3 bases are TGTGCCAACACGACAGGCGGAAGCACTGAAGCTTTCTTT. It is translated as CANTTGGSTEAFF. This sequence joins TRBV10-3 and TRBJ1-1; TRBD1 is a possible D gene (6 bases). Between the trimmed V and J ends, which lost 10 bases and 4 bases, there was a span of 16 bases. Germline CDR1 is ENHRY and CDR2 is SYGVKD. CDR3 length equals 13 residues.